A selection of T cell receptor beta chains follows, all from one sample in a study of blood T cell repertoires in COVID-19. TCRdb's table, derived via immunoSEQ multiplex PCR, lists solely in-frame clones and lacks some. The sample includes about 220,000 clones, 86% of them seen just once. The sequenced sample consisted of peripheral blood. Receptor source: a man under 40 who had recovered from COVID-19. Each CDR3 is given with its conserved first and last residue. The order of the fields is clone size, V gene, D gene, J gene, CDR3 DNA, CDR3 protein. D genes are given only for firm matches. The listing skips clone size in some rows; elsewhere it reads once, few, many or a size class.

>.|TRBV5-6|.|TRBJ2-7
TGTGCCAGCAGCTACAGTTACGAGCAGTACTTC
CASSYSYEQYF
>.|TRBV25-1|.|TRBJ1-4
TGTGCCAGCAGTGTCCTAGGGGTCGGTGAAAAACTGTTTTTT
CASSVLGVGEKLFF
>few|TRBV4-2|TRBD1|TRBJ1-2
TGTGCCAGCAGCCAACCAGACAGGGGATTTGGCTATGGCTACACCTTC
CASSQPDRGFGYGYTF
>.|TRBV24-1|.|TRBJ2-5
TGTGCCACCAGTGCCGCACTTGAAGAGACCCAGTACTTC
CATSAALEETQYF
>.|TRBV6-2/TRBV6-3|.|TRBJ2-7
TGTGCCAGCAGTTTAAAAGGGACACGGTACGAGCAGTACTTC
CASSLKGTRYEQYF
>once|TRBV6-5|.|TRBJ1-4
TGTGCCAGCAGTTACACCCACGGGGGGAAACTGTTTTTT
CASSYTHGGKLFF
>once|TRBV6-1|TRBD1|TRBJ2-7
TGTGCCAGCAGTGAAAGGGACAGGCGTCGGGAGCAGTACTTC
CASSERDRRREQYF
>.|TRBV10-3|.|TRBJ1-1
TGTGCCATCAGTGAGTCAAGGGGGGGCCTACATAACACTGAAGCTTTCTTT
CAISESRGGLHNTEAFF
>.|TRBV4-3|.|TRBJ1-2
TGCGCCAGCAGCCAAGATCGGCGGGGGTGGGATGGCTACACCTTC
CASSQDRRGWDGYTF
>.|TRBV30|.|TRBJ2-7
TGTGCCTGGAGTGTAGACTATCCCTACGGGGAGCAGTACTTC
CAWSVDYPYGEQYF
>.|TRBV29-1|.|TRBJ1-1
TGCAGCGTTGGACACCTGTACACTGAAGCTTTCTTT
CSVGHLYTEAFF
>few|TRBV27|.|TRBJ2-3
TGTGCCAGCAGGATGAGCTCCCCCCTCACAGATACGCAGTATTTT
CASRMSSPLTDTQYF
>.|TRBV9|.|TRBJ1-1
TGTGCCAGCAGCTCAGCGAGGGTCCAGGTGGCGGAAGCTTTCTTT
CASSSARVQVAEAFF
>.|TRBV7-8|.|TRBJ2-3
TGTGCCAGCTCCTTTCAAGGGGGGGATTTACGCACAGATACGCAGTATTTT
CASSFQGGDLRTDTQYF
>.|TRBV6-6|TRBD1|TRBJ1-2
TGTGCCAGCAGCCTAACAGGGGGCTATGGCTACACCTTC
CASSLTGGYGYTF
>.|TRBV4-3|.|TRBJ1-1
TGCGCCAGCAGCCACAAAGCAGGGGCCACTGAAGCTTTCTTT
CASSHKAGATEAFF
>.|TRBV3-1/TRBV3-2|TRBD1|TRBJ2-5
TGTGCCAGCAGTACAGGGGGCCTTAAAGATGTAGAGACCCAGTACTTC
CASSTGGLKDVETQYF
>.|TRBV5-5|TRBD1|TRBJ1-1
TGTGCCAGCAGCTCCTTTTATACAGGGGTCGAAGCTTTCTTT
CASSSFYTGVEAFF
>.|TRBV6-5|.|TRBJ1-2
TGTGCCAGCAGTTACAGGTCGGGCTATGGCTACACCTTC
CASSYRSGYGYTF
>.|TRBV6-4|TRBD2|TRBJ2-3
TGTGCCAGCAGTGCCTCAGCGGGGGGGAGCACAGATACGCAGTATTTT
CASSASAGGSTDTQYF
>.|TRBV5-6|.|TRBJ1-1
TGTGCCAGCAGCTTCATAGAACAGGAAGCTTTCTTT
CASSFIEQEAFF
>medium-sized|TRBV6-6|TRBD2|TRBJ2-7
TGTGCCAGCAGTTTTGACGGGACTAGCGGCTACGAGCAGTACTTC
CASSFDGTSGYEQYF
>.|TRBV7-9|.|TRBJ2-3
TGTGCCAGCAGCTTGTCCGGGGGAGCCATCACAGATACGCAGTATTTT
CASSLSGGAITDTQYF
>.|TRBV30|.|TRBJ1-5
TGTGCCTGGAGCGAAGGGACATTTAGCAATCAGCCCCAGCATTTT
CAWSEGTFSNQPQHF
>.|TRBV4-1|.|TRBJ1-5
TGCGCCAGCAGCCATAGTCGTAGTCGGGGGGCCGATCAGCCCCAGCATTTT
CASSHSRSRGADQPQHF
>.|TRBV6-6|TRBD2|TRBJ2-7
TGTGCCAGCAGCAGGACTAGCGGGGAAACCTACGAGCAGTACTTC
CASSRTSGETYEQYF
>.|TRBV30|TRBD1|TRBJ2-2
TGTGCCTGGAGCCAGGGGGCCTCCAACACCGGGGAGCTGTTTTTT
CAWSQGASNTGELFF
>once|TRBV9|TRBD1|TRBJ2-7
TGTGCCAGCAGCGTAGCCCGCGGCCCGGGACAGACCCACTACGAGCAGTACTTC
CASSVARGPGQTHYEQYF
>.|TRBV18|.|TRBJ1-6
TGTGCCAGCTCACCACTTACAACCAGTAATTCACCCCTCCACTTT
CASSPLTTSNSPLHF
>.|TRBV7-2|.|TRBJ2-3
TGTGCCAGCACGGTCTGGGAGCGGGTAGAAGATACGCAGTATTTT
CASTVWERVEDTQYF
>.|TRBV15|.|TRBJ2-7
TGTGCCACCAGCAGGCCCAACTTTGAGAGGTACGAGCAGTACTTC
CATSRPNFERYEQYF
>.|TRBV20-1|TRBD2|TRBJ2-3
TGCAGTGCTAATGACCGAACCGGGACTAGACCCACAGATACGCAGTATTTT
CSANDRTGTRPTDTQYF
>.|TRBV30|TRBD1|TRBJ2-3
TGTGCCTGGTGCCCAAACTCACAGGGGAATACGCAGTATTTT
CAWCPNSQGNTQYF
>.|TRBV19|.|TRBJ1-2
TGTGCCAGTAGTATGGGCCGGGGGGCTGGGTATGGCTACACCTTC
CASSMGRGAGYGYTF
>few|TRBV6-5|TRBD1|TRBJ1-4
TGTGCCAGCATTGCAGGGACAGGTTGGGAAAAACTGTTTTTT
CASIAGTGWEKLFF
>.|TRBV4-3|TRBD1|TRBJ1-3
TGCGCCAGCAGCCAGACAGGGGGAGAAAACACCATATATTTT
CASSQTGGENTIYF
>.|TRBV19|TRBD2|TRBJ2-5
TGTGCCAGTAGTATATTGGGCGGGGGGGGAATCGAAGAGACCCAGTACTTC
CASSILGGGGIEETQYF
>.|TRBV15|TRBD1|TRBJ2-5
TGTGCCACCACCCGAGACAGGGGGATTCAAGAGACCCAGTACTTC
CATTRDRGIQETQYF
>.|TRBV23-1|.|TRBJ2-3
TGCGCCAGCAGTCTAGAGGCTGAGGACTACAAAAAGGGAAACGCAGATACGCAGTATTTT
CASSLEAEDYKKGNADTQYF
>.|TRBV10-3|TRBD1|TRBJ1-4
TGTGCCATCAGTGAGGGACAGGAAATTAATGAAAAACTGTTTTTT
CAISEGQEINEKLFF
>once|TRBV6-6|TRBD2|TRBJ2-5
TGTGCCAGCAGCGATACCGGACTAGCGGCTGCGAGGGCCCAGTACTTC
CASSDTGLAAARAQYF
>once|TRBV30|.|TRBJ1-1
TGTGCCTGGTCCGGGTTGACTGAAGCTTTCTTT
CAWSGLTEAFF
>.|TRBV5-1|.|TRBJ2-3
TGCGCCAGCAGCTATGACTCCTCAGATACGCAGTATTTT
CASSYDSSDTQYF
>.|TRBV5-8|TRBD2|TRBJ2-3
TGTGCCAGCAGCTCCCCGACTAGCGGGGGAACAGATACGCAGTATTTT
CASSSPTSGGTDTQYF
>few|TRBV12-3/TRBV12-4|.|TRBJ1-5
TGTGCCAGCACTAAGGAAGAGGGTCAGCCCCAGCATTTT
CASTKEEGQPQHF
>.|TRBV11-3|TRBD2|TRBJ2-3
TGTGCCAGCAGCCGAGCGGGACTAGCTTCAGTCACAGATACGCAGTATTTT
CASSRAGLASVTDTQYF
>.|TRBV12-5|.|TRBJ2-6
TGTGCTAGTGGCCAGATCCGGGACTCCTTTGCTCCCTCTGGGGCCAACGTCCTGACTTTC
CASGQIRDSFAPSGANVLTF
>.|TRBV18|TRBD2|TRBJ2-1
TGTGCCAGCTCACCACCATCACTAGCGGGGGACAATGAGCAGTTCTTC
CASSPPSLAGDNEQFF
>.|TRBV5-5|TRBD1|TRBJ2-4
TGTGCCAGCAGTCCGGACAGGGTACTAGCCAAAAACATTCAGTACTTC
CASSPDRVLAKNIQYF
>.|TRBV6-5|.|TRBJ2-3
TGTGCCAGCAGTTCAGATCTTACAGATACGCAGTATTTT
CASSSDLTDTQYF
>.|TRBV7-2|.|TRBJ2-5
TGTGCCAGCAGCAATTACAACGAAGAGACCCAGTACTTC
CASSNYNEETQYF